Presented here are 20 T cell receptor beta chains from one specimen sequenced in a study of cytomegalovirus exposure and HLA in healthy donors. The PCR made use of 60 Vbeta and 13 Jbeta primers. Profiled with immunoSEQ multiplex PCR; TCRdb holds only in-frame clones, not every one. Of 100,000 to 140,000 clones listed, 60% to 80% are singletons. Sequences were obtained from PBMCs. These receptor sequences come from a man aged 18-30 years in good health and CMV-seronegative.

The rearrangement uses TRBV5-1 and TRBJ2-7, with D unclear. The CDR3 has 14 residues. CDR1 and CDR2 (germline): SGHRS, YFSETQ. Trimming removed 4 bases from V and 6 bases from J, with 17 bases in between. CDR3 residues: CASSVDQSRSEQYF. In nucleotides, the CDR3 is TGCGCCAGCAGCGTGGACCAAAGCCGGTCCGAGCAGTACTTC.

The chain joins TRBV6-1 to TRBJ2-1, with TRBD2 identical over 15 bases. Per the germline V gene, CDR1 is MNHNS and CDR2 is SASEGT. The V gene end was trimmed by 6 bases and the J gene end by 9 bases; junction bases not matched to a gene: 6. The CDR3 runs to 15 residues. In DNA, the CDR3 is TGTGCCAGCAGCGGGACTAGCGGGGGGCCTTTTGAGCAGTTCTTC. Translating gives CASSGTSGGPFEQFF.

V usage is TRBV19 and J usage is TRBJ2-7, with D tentatively TRBD2 (5 bases). The germline V gene encodes CDR1 LNHDA and CDR2 SQIVND (reference sequence). CDR3 size: 14 residues. V lost 5 bases to trimming and J lost 4 bases, with 15 bases between them. CDR3 coding DNA: TGTGCCAGTAGTGCTTCCGGGATTTCGTACGAGCAGTACTTC. Amino acid sequence: CASSASGISYEQYF. Supplemented by reference TRBV19 and TRBJ2-7, the full variable domain reads DGGITQSPKYLFRKEGQNVTLSCEQNLNHDAMYWYRQDPGQGLRLIYYSQIVNDFQKGDIAEGYSVSREKKESFPLTVTSAQKNPTAFYLCASSASGISYEQYFGPGTRLTVT.

The J gene is TRBJ2-3, the V gene TRBV4-3; weak D call: TRBD1 (6 bases). This CDR3 has 15 amino acids. V dropped 0 bases and J dropped 2 bases, with 9 bases sitting between them. Germline CDR1 is LGHNA and CDR2 is YSLEER. This CDR3 is CASSQDSGVTDTQYF. In nucleotides, the CDR3 is TGCGCCAGCAGCCAAGATTCAGGGGTCACAGATACGCAGTATTTT.

V gene TRBV15 combines with J gene TRBJ1-6; D perhaps matches TRBD1 (6 bases). CDR3 size: 18 residues. Germline V gene lookup returns CDR1 LNHNV and CDR2 YYDKDF (reference sequence). With 5 bases removed from V and 5 bases from J, the gap between germline ends came to 22 bases. CDR3: CATSPVGAPLSNNSPLHF. The CDR3 DNA sequence: TGTGCCACCAGCCCAGTGGGGGCCCCTTTAAGCAATAATTCACCCCTCCACTTT.

The J gene is TRBJ1-5, the V gene TRBV2; 7 bases line up with TRBD1. V was clipped by 1 base and J by 2 bases; unmatched bases: 8. The CDR3 extends over 17 amino acids. In germline, CDR1 is SNHLY, CDR2 FYNNEI. In DNA form, the CDR3 reads TGTGCCAGCAGTGAAGTACGACAGGGATTTGGCAATCAGCCCCAGCATTTT. Translating gives CASSEVRQGFGNQPQHF.

The V and J genes are TRBV20-1 and TRBJ1-1; tentatively, D is TRBD1 (6 bases). In germline, CDR1 is DFQATT, CDR2 SNEGSKA (reference sequence). Trimming took off 8 bases at V and 10 bases at J, with 17 bases between the two ends. The CDR3 is made up of 11 amino acids. The CDR3 bases are TGCAGTCCGATCGACGGGGGGCGAGCTTTCTTT. It codes for CSPIDGGRAFF.

V gene TRBV6-4 combines with J gene TRBJ2-2, with D possibly being TRBD2 (6 bases). Trimming removed 4 bases from V and 6 bases from J, with 9 bases in between. CDR1 and CDR2 (germline): MRHNA, SNTAGT. The CDR3 consists of 13 residues. CDR3 nucleotides: TGTGCCAGCAGTGGCGGGATCTCCGGGGAGCTGTTTTTT. Translation gives CASSGGISGELFF.

The V gene is TRBV7-9, the J gene TRBJ1-2; D not resolved. The CDR3 sequence is 13 residues long. The germline V gene has CDR1 SEHNR and CDR2 FQNEAQ (reference sequence). The V end lost 5 bases, the J end lost 4 bases, and 11 bases lay between the germline ends. CDR3 in amino acids: CASSPGFSYGYTF. For the CDR3, the DNA is TGTGCCAGCAGCCCCGGTTTTAGCTATGGCTACACCTTC.

This clone was seen only a few times. The chain has TRBV6-6 and TRBJ2-2; TRBD1 matches at 8 bases. The CDR3 consists of 15 residues. Germline trimming cut 3 bases from V and 1 base from J; bases unmatched to any gene: 1. Germline CDR1 reads MNHNY; CDR2 reads SVGAGI (reference sequence). DNA for the CDR3: TGTGCCAGCAGTTATGACAGGGGGAACACCGGGGAGCTGTTTTTT. Protein sequence: CASSYDRGNTGELFF.

The sample holds a few counts of this clone. The V call is TRBV6-6, the J call TRBJ1-4; TRBD1 matches 9 bases. There are 14 residues in the CDR3. V shed 6 bases and J 8 bases; nucleotides not matched to a gene: 7. Germline CDR1 and CDR2: MNHNY and SVGAGI (reference sequence). CDR3 coding DNA: TGTGCCAGCAGCTTCGGGACAGGGCTGGAAAAACTGTTTTTT. This codes for CASSFGTGLEKLFF.

The gene calls are TRBV9 and TRBJ1-6; TRBD1 matches at 8 bases. The junction had 5 bases not matched to a gene; V was cut back by 2 bases and J by 10 bases. The germline gives CDR1 SGDLS, CDR2 YYNGEE. The CDR3 totals 14 residues. This CDR3 reads CASSVGTGESPLHF. The CDR3 DNA reads TGTGCCAGCAGCGTCGGGACAGGAGAGTCACCCCTCCACTTT. Combining the CDR3 with reference TRBV9 and TRBJ1-6 gives the whole variable domain DSGVTQTPKHLITATGQRVTLRCSPRSGDLSVYWYQQSLDQGLQFLIQYYNGEERAKGNILERFSAQQFPDLHSELNLSSLELGDSALYFCASSVGTGESPLHFGNGTRLTVT.

The chain joins TRBV29-1 to TRBJ1-1, with a weak D call TRBD1 (5 bases). This CDR3 region has 12 residues. V was trimmed by 7 bases and J by 3 bases, leaving 12 bases between them. Germline CDR1 is SQVTM and CDR2 is ANQGSEA. The CDR3 DNA sequence: TGCAGCGCGGGGGAGAGAGACACTGAAGCTTTCTTT. It specifies CSAGERDTEAFF.

This chain joins TRBV6-4 and TRBJ2-3, with 8 nucleotides matching TRBD1. Trimming cost V 4 bases and J 1 base; bases outside gene matches: 1. Germline assignment: CDR1 MRHNA and CDR2 SNTAGT. The CDR3 spans 14 residues. The CDR3 is CASSGGQGTDTQYF. CDR3 DNA: TGTGCCAGCAGTGGGGGACAGGGCACAGATACGCAGTATTTT.

J is TRBJ1-2 and V is TRBV7-9; possible D gene TRBD1, 5 bases. Between the trimmed V and J ends, which lost 1 base and 6 bases, there was a span of 12 bases. CDR1 is SEHNR and CDR2 is FQNEAQ in the germline V gene (reference sequence). The CDR3 consists of 14 residues. The CDR3 is CASSLVTGDHGYTF. The CDR3 DNA sequence: TGTGCCAGCAGCTTAGTTACAGGTGACCATGGCTACACCTTC.

A single count supports this clone. A read error may account for a junction end that differs from germline. The chain is built from TRBV2 and TRBJ2-5, with D tentatively TRBD2 (5 bases). The CDR3 extends over 13 amino acids. CDR1 and CDR2 (germline): SNHLY, FYNNEI. For the CDR3, the DNA is TGTGCCAGCCGCCCAGCGGCCCAACAGACCCAGTACTTC. Its protein is CASRPAAQQTQYF.

The chain has TRBV4-2 and TRBJ2-3, with 8 bases that match TRBD1. V dropped 0 bases and J dropped 3; count of bases not matched to a gene: 5. The CDR3 consists of 16 residues. Germline lookup yields CDR1 LGHNA and CDR2 YNFKEQ. The CDR3 bases are TGTGCCAGCAGCCAAGATGCAGGGGGCCCTACAGATACGCAGTATTTT. Its translation is CASSQDAGGPTDTQYF.

The chain links TRBV6-6 to TRBJ1-5, with TRBD1 as a possible D gene (5 bases). Trimming took off 5 bases at V and 6 bases at J, with 17 bases between the two ends. The CDR3 is 15 residues long. CDR1 is MNHNY, CDR2 SVGAGI, per germline (reference sequence). The CDR3 protein is CASSPSGGAGQPQHF. The CDR3 nucleotides read TGTGCCAGCAGTCCCAGCGGCGGGGCGGGTCAGCCCCAGCATTTT.

The genes are TRBV5-1 and TRBJ2-2, with a possible D match to TRBD1 (5 bases). Trimming stripped 0 bases from V and 1 base from J, with 10 bases between. The V gene's germline CDR1 is SGHRS and CDR2 YFSETQ. The CDR3 is 16 residues long. The CDR3 nucleotides read TGCGCCAGCAGCTTGGCAGACAGACTGAACACCGGGGAGCTGTTTTTT. Its protein product is CASSLADRLNTGELFF.

This clone was observed a single time. J is TRBJ2-2 and V is TRBV9; 10 positions match TRBD1. CDR1 is SGDLS and CDR2 is YYNGEE in the germline V gene. This CDR3 region has 18 residues. The junction had 5 bases not matched to a gene; V was cut back by 0 bases and J by 0 bases. The CDR3 DNA follows: TGTGCCAGCAGCGTAGGGGACAGGGGTTCTCCGAACACCGGGGAGCTGTTTTTT. Amino acid sequence: CASSVGDRGSPNTGELFF. Complete variable domain (other parts from reference TRBV9 and TRBJ2-2): DSGVTQTPKHLITATGQRVTLRCSPRSGDLSVYWYQQSLDQGLQFLIQYYNGEERAKGNILERFSAQQFPDLHSELNLSSLELGDSALYFCASSVGDRGSPNTGELFFGEGSRLTVL.